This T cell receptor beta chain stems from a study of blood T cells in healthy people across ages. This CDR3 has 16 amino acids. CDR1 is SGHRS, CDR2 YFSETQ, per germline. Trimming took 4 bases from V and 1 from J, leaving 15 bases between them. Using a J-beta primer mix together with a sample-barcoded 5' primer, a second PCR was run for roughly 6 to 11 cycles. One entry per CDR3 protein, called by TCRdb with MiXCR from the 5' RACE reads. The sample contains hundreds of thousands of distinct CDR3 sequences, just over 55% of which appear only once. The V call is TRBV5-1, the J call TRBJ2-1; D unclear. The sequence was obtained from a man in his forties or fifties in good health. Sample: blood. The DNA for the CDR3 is TGCGCCAGCAGCAGCGAGCCTCCAGCATCCTACAATGAGCAGTTCTTC. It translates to CASSSEPPASYNEQFF.